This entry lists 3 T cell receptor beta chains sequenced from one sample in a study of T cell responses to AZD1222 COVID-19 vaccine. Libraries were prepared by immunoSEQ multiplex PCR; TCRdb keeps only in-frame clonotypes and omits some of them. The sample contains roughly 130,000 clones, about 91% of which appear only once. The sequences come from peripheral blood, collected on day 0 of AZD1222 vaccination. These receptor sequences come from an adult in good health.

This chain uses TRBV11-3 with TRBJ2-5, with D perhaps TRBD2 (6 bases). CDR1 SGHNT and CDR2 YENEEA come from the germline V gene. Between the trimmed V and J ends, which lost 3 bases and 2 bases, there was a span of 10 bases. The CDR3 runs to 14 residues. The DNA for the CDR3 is TGTGCCAGCAGCTTTAGCGGAGCTCAAGAGACCCAGTACTTC. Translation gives CASSFSGAQETQYF.

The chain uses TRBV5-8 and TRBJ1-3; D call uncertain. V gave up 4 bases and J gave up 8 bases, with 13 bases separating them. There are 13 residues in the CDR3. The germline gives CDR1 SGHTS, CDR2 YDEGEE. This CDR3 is CASSPAARDTIYF. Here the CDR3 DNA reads TGTGCCAGCAGCCCGGCGGCTAGGGACACCATATATTTT.

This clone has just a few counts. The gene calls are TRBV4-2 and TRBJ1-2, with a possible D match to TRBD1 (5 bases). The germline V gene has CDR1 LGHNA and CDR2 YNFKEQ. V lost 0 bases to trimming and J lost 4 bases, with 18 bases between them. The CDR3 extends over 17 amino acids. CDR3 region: CASSQDFVGGSLYGYTF. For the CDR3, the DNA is TGTGCCAGCAGCCAAGACTTCGTCGGGGGAAGCCTCTATGGCTACACCTTC.